This T cell receptor (beta chain) originates from a study of blood T cells in healthy people across ages. A J-beta primer mix and a sample-barcoded 5' primer were used in a second PCR of roughly 6 to 12 cycles. Each sample provided no less than 3 million CDR3-containing paired-end reads. TCRdb reprocessed the 5' RACE reads with MiXCR, giving one entry per CDR3 protein. The sample carries 1.5 million to 1.8 million distinct CDR3 sequences, approximately 42% recorded once. The germline V and J ends were trimmed by 1 base and 8 bases, with 18 bases remaining between them. This CDR3 is built from 17 residues. Germline V gene lookup returns CDR1 LGHNA and CDR2 YSLEER.

The chain combines TRBV4-3 with TRBJ1-6, with D tentatively TRBD1 (5 bases). The sequenced sample consisted of blood. The origin of this receptor is a woman aged 18-29 years in good health. For the CDR3, the DNA is TGCGCCAGCAGCCAAGGATCGGGAGGGGCCCCTGATTCACCCCTCCACTTT. It specifies CASSQGSGGAPDSPLHF.